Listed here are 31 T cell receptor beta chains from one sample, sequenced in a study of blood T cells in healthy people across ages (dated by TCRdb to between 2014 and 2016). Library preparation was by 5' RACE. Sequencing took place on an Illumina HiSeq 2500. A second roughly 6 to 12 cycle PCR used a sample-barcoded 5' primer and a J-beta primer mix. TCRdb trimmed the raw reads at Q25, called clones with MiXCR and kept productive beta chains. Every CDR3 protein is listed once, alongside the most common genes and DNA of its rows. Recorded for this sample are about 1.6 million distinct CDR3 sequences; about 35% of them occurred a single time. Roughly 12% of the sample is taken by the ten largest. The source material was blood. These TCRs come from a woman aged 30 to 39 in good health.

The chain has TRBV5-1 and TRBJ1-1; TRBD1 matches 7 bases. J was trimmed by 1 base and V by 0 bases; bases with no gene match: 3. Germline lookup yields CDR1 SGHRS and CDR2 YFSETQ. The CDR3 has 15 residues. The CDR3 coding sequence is TGCGCCAGCAGCTTGGGGACAGGTCAGAACACTGAAGCTTTCTTT. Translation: CASSLGTGQNTEAFF.

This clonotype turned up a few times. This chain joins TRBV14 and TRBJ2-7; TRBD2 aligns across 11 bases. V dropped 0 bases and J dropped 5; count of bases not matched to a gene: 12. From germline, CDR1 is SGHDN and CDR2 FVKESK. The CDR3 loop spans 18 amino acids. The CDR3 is CASSQEPPWLAGGNEQYF. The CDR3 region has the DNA TGTGCCAGCAGCCAAGAGCCTCCCTGGCTAGCGGGGGGTAACGAGCAGTACTTC. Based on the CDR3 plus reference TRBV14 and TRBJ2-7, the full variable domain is EAGVTQFPSHSVIEKGQTVTLRCDPISGHDNLYWYRRVMGKEIKFLLHFVKESKQDESGMPNNRFLAERTGGTYSTLKVQPAELEDSGVYFCASSQEPPWLAGGNEQYFGPGTRLTVT.

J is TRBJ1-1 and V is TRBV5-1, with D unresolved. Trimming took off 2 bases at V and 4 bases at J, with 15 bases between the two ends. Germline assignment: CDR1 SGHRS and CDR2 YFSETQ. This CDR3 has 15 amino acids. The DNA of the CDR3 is TGCGCCAGCAGCTTCGGCAGCCTACCCCCCACTGAAGCTTTCTTT. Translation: CASSFGSLPPTEAFF.

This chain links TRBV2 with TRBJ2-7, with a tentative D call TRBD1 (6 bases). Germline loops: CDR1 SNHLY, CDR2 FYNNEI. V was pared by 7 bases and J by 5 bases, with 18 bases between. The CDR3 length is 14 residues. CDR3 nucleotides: TGTGCCAGCAACGTGCTGGGGGCAGTAGACGAGCAGTACTTC. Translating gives CASNVLGAVDEQYF.

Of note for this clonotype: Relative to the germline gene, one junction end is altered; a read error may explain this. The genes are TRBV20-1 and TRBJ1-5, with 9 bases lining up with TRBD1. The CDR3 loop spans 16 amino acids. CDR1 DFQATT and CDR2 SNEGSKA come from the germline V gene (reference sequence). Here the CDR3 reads CSARDRDNPGTQPQHF. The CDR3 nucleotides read TGCAGCGCTAGGGACAGGGACAATCCAGGGACTCAGCCCCAGCATTTT.

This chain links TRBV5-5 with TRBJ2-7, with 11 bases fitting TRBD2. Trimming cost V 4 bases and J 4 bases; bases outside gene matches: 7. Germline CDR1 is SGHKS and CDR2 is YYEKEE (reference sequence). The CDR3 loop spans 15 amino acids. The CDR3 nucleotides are TGTGCCAGCAGCCCCAGTAGCGGGAGGGCTTACGAGCAGTACTTC. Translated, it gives CASSPSSGRAYEQYF.

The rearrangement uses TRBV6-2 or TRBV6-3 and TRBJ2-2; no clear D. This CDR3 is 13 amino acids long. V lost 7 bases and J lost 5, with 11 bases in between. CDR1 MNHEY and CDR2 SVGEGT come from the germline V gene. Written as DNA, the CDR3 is TGTGCCAGCATCCAAGGGTGGACCGGGGAGCTGTTTTTT. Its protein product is CASIQGWTGELFF.

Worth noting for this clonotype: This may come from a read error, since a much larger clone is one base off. This CDR3 reads CAISVGGLTSTDTQYF. CDR3 sequence (DNA): TGTGCCATCAGTGTGGGGGGGCTCACAAGCACAGATACGCAGTATTTT. The chain employs TRBV10-3 and TRBJ2-3; tentatively, D is TRBD2 (7 bases). The CDR3 runs to 16 residues. Per the germline V gene, CDR1 is ENHRY and CDR2 is SYGVKD. The V end was cut by 4 bases, the J end by 0 bases, with 14 bases between.

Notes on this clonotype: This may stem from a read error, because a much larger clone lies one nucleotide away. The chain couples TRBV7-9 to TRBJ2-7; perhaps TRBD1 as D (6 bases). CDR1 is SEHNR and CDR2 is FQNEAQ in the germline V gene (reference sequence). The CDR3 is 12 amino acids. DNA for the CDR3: TGTGCCGGCAGGGGACCAACCTACGAGCAGTACTTC. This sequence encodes CAGRGPTYEQYF.

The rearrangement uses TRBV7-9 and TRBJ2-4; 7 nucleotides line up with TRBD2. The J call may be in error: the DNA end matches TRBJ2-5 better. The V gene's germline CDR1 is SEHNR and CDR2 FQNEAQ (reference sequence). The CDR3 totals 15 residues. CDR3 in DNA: TGTGCCAGCAGCTTCGGGCTAGCGGTTCAAGAGACCCAGTACTTC. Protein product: CASSFGLAVQETQYF.

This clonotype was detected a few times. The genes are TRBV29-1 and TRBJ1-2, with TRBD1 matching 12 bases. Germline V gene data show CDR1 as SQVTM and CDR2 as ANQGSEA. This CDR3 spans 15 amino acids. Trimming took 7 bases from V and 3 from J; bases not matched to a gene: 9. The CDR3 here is CSDRRDRGPDYGYTF. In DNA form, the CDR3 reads TGCAGCGACCGCCGGGACAGGGGGCCAGACTATGGCTACACCTTC.

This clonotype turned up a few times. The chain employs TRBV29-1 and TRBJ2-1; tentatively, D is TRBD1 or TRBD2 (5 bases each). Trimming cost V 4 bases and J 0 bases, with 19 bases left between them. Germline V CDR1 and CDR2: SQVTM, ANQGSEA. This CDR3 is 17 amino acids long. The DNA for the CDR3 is TGCAGCGTTGCAGGGACGGATTTGGGGCACTCCTACAATGAGCAGTTCTTC. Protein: CSVAGTDLGHSYNEQFF.

The CDR3 loop is CASFFGTSALPYEQYF. Written as DNA, the CDR3 is TGTGCCAGTTTCTTTGGGACTAGCGCGCTTCCCTACGAGCAGTACTTC. The chain combines TRBV21-1 with TRBJ2-4; the listed D gene, TRBD2, was not tested against the DNA. The J call could be wrong; TRBJ2-7 is a better fit for the DNA end. TRBV21-1 is labeled a pseudogene. CDR3 length equals 16 residues.

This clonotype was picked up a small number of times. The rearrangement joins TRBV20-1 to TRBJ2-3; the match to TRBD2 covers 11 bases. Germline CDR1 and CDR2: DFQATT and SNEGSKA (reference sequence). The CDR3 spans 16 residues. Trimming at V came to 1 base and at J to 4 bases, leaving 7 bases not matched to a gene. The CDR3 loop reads CSARGSASGGPDTQYF. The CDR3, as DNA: TGCAGTGCTAGAGGAAGTGCTAGCGGGGGGCCAGATACGCAGTATTTT.

The CDR3 loop is CASSLASGRGEEQFF. For the CDR3, the DNA is TGTGCCAGCAGCTTAGCTAGTGGGAGGGGGGAAGAGCAGTTCTTC. The V gene is TRBV7-2, the J gene TRBJ2-1; TRBD2 might be the D (7 bases). Trimming cost V 0 bases and J 10 bases, with 16 bases left between them. Germline lookup yields CDR1 SGHTA and CDR2 FQGNSA. CDR3 size: 15 residues.

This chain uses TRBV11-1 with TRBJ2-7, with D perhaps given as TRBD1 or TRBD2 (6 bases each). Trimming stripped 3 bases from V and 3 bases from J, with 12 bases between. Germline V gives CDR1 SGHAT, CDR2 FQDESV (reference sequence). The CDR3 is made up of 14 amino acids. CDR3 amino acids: CASSFRGQGYEQYF. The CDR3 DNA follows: TGTGCCAGCAGCTTCCGGGGGCAGGGCTACGAGCAGTACTTC.

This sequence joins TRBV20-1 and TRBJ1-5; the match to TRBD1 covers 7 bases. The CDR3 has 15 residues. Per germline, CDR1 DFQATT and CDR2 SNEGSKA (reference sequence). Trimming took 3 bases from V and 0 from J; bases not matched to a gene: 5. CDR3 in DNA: TGCAGTGCTAGGGCGGGACAGTATAGCAATCAGCCCCAGCATTTT. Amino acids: CSARAGQYSNQPQHF.

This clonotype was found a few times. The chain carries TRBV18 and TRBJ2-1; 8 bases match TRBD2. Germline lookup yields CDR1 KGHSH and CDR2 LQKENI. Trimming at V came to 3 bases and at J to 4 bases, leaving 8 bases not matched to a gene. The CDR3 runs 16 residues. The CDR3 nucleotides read TGTGCCAGCTCACCCCGCGGTAGCGGGGTTTACAATGAGCAGTTCTTC. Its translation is CASSPRGSGVYNEQFF.

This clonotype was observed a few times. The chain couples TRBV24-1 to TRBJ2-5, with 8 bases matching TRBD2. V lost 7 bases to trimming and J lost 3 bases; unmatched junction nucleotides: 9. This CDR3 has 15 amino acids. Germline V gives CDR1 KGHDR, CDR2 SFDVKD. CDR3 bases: TGTGCCACCAGCCGAGCGGGAGAGGAGAAAGAGACCCAGTACTTC. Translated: CATSRAGEEKETQYF.

As DNA, the CDR3 is TGTGCCAGCAGTTCGAGGGGGCATGACCTTGAAGCTTTCTTT. Its protein product is CASSSRGHDLEAFF. The chain carries TRBV27 and TRBJ1-1; TRBD1 aligns across 7 bases. J was trimmed by 7 bases and V by 4 bases; bases with no gene match: 9. From germline, CDR1 is MNHEY and CDR2 SMNVEV (reference sequence). This CDR3 is built from 14 residues.

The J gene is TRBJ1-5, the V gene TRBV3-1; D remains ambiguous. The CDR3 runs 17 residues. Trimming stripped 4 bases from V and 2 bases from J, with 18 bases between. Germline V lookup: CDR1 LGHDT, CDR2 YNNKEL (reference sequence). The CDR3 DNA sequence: TGTGCCAGCAGCCCCCCTCCTTCCCCTAGTGGCAATCAGCCCCAGCATTTT. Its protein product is CASSPPPSPSGNQPQHF.

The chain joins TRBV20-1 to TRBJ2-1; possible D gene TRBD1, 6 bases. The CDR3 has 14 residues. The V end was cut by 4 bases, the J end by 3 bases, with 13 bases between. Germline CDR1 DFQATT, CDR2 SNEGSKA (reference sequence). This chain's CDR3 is CSATTGLVYNEQFF. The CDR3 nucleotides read TGCAGTGCTACCACAGGGCTGGTCTACAATGAGCAGTTCTTC.

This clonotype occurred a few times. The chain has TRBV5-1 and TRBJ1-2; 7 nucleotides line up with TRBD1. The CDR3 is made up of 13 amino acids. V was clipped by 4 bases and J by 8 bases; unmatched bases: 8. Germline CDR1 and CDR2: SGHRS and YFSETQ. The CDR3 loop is CASSLTGRDGYTF. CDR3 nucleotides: TGCGCCAGCAGCCTGACAGGGCGGGACGGCTACACCTTC.

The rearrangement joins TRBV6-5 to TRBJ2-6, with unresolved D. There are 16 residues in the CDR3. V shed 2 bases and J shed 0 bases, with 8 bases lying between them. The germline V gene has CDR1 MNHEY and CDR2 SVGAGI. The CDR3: CASSYPNPSGANVLTF. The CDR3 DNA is TGTGCCAGCAGTTACCCCAATCCCTCTGGGGCCAACGTCCTGACTTTC.

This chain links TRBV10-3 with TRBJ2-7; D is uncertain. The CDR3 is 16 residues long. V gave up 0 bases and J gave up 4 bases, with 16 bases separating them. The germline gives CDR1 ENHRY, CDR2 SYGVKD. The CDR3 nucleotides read TGTGCCATCAGTGAGTCGGGCACGCTTGCTTCTTACGAGCAGTACTTC. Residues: CAISESGTLASYEQYF.

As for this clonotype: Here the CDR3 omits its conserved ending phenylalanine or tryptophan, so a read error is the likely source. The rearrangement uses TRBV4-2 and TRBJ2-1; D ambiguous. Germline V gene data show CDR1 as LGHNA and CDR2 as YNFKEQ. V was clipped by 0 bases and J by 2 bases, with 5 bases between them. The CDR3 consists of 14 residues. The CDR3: CASSQDLTYNEQFV. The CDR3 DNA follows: TGTGCCAGCAGCCAAGATTTGACCTACAATGAGCAGTTCGTC.

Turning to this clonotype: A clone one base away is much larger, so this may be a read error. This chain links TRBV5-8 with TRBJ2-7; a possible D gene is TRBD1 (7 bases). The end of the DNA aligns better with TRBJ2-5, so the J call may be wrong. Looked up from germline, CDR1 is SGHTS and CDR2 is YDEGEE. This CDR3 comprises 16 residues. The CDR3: CASREGAREFGETQYF. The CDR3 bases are TGTGCCAGCAGAGAGGGGGCTCGGGAGTTCGGGGAGACCCAGTACTTC.

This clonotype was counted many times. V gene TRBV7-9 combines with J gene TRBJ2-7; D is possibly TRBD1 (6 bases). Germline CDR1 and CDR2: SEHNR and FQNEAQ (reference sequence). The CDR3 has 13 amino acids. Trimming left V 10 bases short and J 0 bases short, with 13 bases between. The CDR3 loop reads CATADRNSYEQYF. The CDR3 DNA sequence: TGTGCCACCGCAGACAGGAACTCCTACGAGCAGTACTTC.

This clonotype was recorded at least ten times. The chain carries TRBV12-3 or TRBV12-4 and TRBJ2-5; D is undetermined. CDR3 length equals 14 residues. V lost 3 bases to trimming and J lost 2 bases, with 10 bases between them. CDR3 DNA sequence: TGTGCCAGCAGTTTTGGGCTAACGCAAGAGACCCAGTACTTC. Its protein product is CASSFGLTQETQYF.

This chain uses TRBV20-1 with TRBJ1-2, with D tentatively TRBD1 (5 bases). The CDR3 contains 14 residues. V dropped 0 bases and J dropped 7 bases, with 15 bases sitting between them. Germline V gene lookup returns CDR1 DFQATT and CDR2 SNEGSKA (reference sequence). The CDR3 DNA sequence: TGCAGTGCTAGAGATCAGGGAGGGATAGGTGGCTACACCTTC. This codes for CSARDQGGIGGYTF.

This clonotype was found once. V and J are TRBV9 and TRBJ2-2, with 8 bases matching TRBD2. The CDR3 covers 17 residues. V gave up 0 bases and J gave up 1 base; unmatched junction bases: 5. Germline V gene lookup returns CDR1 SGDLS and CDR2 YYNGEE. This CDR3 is CASSVAKAGENTGELFF. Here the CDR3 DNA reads TGTGCCAGCAGCGTAGCGAAAGCGGGAGAGAACACCGGGGAGCTGTTTTTT.